The clone carrying this T cell receptor (beta chain) occurred a few times. Time point given: pre-sensitization, week 0. Treatment indicated: therapeutic diphenylcyclopropenone sensitization with weekly scalp DPC. The authors extracted total RNA from unfractionated whole blood. One entry per CDR3 protein, called by TCRdb with MiXCR from the RACE reads. In the table there are more than 300,000 distinct CDR3 sequences, less than 6.5% of which are singletons. The data derive from a study of human T cells and chemical hapten exposure. V lost 9 bases to trimming and J lost 3 bases, with 23 bases between them. Germline loops: CDR1 MNHEY, CDR2 SMNVEV (reference sequence). The CDR3 totals 17 residues.

The TCR sequence derives from a woman aged 50 to 60 with alopecia areata. Some clones in this sample may be carry-over from other donors' samples. The rearrangement joins TRBV27 to TRBJ1-4; D is unresolved. The input for sequencing was whole blood, taken in connection with sensitization to the hapten diphenylcyclopropenone (DPC). CDR3: CASRDGPPRTPNEKLFF. The CDR3 DNA sequence: TGTGCCAGTCGCGATGGACCGCCACGGACTCCTAATGAAAAACTGTTTTTT.